This entry is about one TCR beta chain. The source of the sample is a study of T cell changes during pregnancy in multiple sclerosis. The table came from immunoSEQ multiplex PCR; TCRdb's copy has only in-frame clones and leaves some out. The sample comprises about 39,000 clones, around nine tenths of which are singletons, and roughly 0.37% rests with the top ten. V lost 8 bases, J lost 3 bases, and 8 bases stayed unmatched. The CDR3 extends over 14 amino acids. Germline V gene sequence: CDR1 SEHNR, CDR2 FQNEAQ (reference sequence). The starting material was CD4+ T cells from peripheral blood mononuclear cells, obtained in the third trimester of pregnancy. This rearrangement joins TRBV7-9 to TRBJ2-3, with 7 positions matching TRBD2. The clonotype comes from a female donor in good health, enrolled as a control in a pregnancy study. This CDR3 reads CASGAGLGTDTQYF. The CDR3 DNA reads TGTGCCAGCGGAGCGGGGCTGGGGACAGATACGCAGTATTTT.